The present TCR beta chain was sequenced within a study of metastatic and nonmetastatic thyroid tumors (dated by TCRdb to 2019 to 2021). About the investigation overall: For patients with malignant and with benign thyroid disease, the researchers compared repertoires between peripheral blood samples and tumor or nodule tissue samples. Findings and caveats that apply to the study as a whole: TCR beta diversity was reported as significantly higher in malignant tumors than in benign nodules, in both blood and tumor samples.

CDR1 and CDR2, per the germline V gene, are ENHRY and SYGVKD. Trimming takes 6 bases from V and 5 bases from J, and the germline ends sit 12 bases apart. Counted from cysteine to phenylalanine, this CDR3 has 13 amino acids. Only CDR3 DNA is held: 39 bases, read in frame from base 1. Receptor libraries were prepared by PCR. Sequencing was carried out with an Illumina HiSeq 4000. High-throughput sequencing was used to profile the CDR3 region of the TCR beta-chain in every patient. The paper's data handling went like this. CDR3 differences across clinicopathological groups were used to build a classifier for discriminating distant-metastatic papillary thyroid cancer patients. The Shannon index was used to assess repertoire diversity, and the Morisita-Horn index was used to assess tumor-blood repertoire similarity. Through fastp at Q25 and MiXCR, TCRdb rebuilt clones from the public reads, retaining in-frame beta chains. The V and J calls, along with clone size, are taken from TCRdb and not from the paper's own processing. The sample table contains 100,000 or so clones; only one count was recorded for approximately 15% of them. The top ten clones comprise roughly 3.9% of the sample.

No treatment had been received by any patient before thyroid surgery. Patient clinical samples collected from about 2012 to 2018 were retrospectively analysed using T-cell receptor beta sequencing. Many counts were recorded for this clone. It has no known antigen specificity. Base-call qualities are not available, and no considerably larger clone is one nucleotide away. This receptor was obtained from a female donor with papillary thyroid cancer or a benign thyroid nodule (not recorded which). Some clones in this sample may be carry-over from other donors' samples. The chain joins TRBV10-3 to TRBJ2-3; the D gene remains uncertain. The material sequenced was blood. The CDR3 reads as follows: CAIRTHEEDTQYF. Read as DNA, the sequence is TGTGCCATCAGGACACACGAAGAAGATACGCAGTATTTT.